A selection of T cell receptor beta chains follows, all from one sample in a study of blood T cell repertoires in COVID-19. The table came from immunoSEQ multiplex PCR; TCRdb's copy has only in-frame clones and leaves some out. Of roughly 150,000 clones listed, about 82% are singletons. Sequenced sample: peripheral blood. Receptor source: a man aged 50-60 years with acute or convalescent COVID-19. The CDR3 runs from the conserved cysteine through the conserved F or W. The D gene is left open where the match is weak. The size entry is marked missing in some rows and otherwise reads once, few, many or a size class.

abundance	d_gene	j_gene	v_gene	CDR3aa	CDR3nt
.	.	TRBJ2-7	TRBV5-6	CASSPGVRISFYEQYF	TGTGCCAGCAGCCCGGGAGTACGTATCAGTTTCTACGAGCAGTACTTC
.	.	TRBJ1-3	TRBV19	CASRQGYTGNTIYF	TGTGCCAGTAGGCAGGGTTACACTGGAAACACCATATATTTT
.	TRBD2	TRBJ2-7	TRBV9	CASSVVDAGVVNEQYF	TGTGCCAGCAGCGTAGTCGATGCGGGAGTGGTAAACGAGCAGTACTTC
.	TRBD2	TRBJ2-1	TRBV7-8	CASSYGTSGRPPYNEQFF	TGTGCCAGCAGCTACGGGACTAGCGGGAGGCCACCTTACAATGAGCAGTTCTTC
once	TRBD1	TRBJ1-2	TRBV11-2	CASSRDRAGYTF	TGTGCCAGCAGCCGGGACAGGGCTGGCTACACCTTC
.	TRBD2	TRBJ2-1	TRBV10-2	CASSVTSGGHNEQFF	TGCGCCAGCAGCGTGACTAGCGGGGGACACAATGAGCAGTTCTTC
few	.	TRBJ1-1	TRBV12-3/TRBV12-4	CASRSGGSTEAFF	TGTGCCAGCAGGTCGGGGGGATCCACTGAAGCTTTCTTT
few	.	TRBJ1-4	TRBV3-1/TRBV3-2	CASSHQGEKLFF	TGTGCCAGCAGCCACCAGGGGGAAAAACTGTTTTTT
.	.	TRBJ1-2	TRBV7-9	CASSPGTNYGYTF	TGTGCCAGCAGCCCCGGGACTAACTATGGCTACACCTTC
.	.	TRBJ2-2	TRBV19	CASSTRSRILTGELFF	TGTGCCAGTAGTACCCGATCCCGAATCCTAACCGGGGAGCTGTTTTTT
.	TRBD1	TRBJ1-6	TRBV3-1/TRBV3-2	CASSIRQGADSPLHF	TGTGCCAGCAGCATCCGACAGGGGGCGGATTCACCCCTCCACTTT
.	.	TRBJ2-3	TRBV10-1	CASSAGVGTQYF	TGCGCCAGCAGTGCGGGAGTCGGTACGCAGTATTTT
once	TRBD2	TRBJ2-1	TRBV13	CASSLTERELDGEQFF	TGTGCCAGCAGCTTAACAGAGCGGGAGCTGGATGGTGAGCAGTTCTTC
.	TRBD2	TRBJ2-3	TRBV7-2	CASSFALATDTQYF	TGTGCCAGCAGCTTCGCACTAGCGACAGATACGCAGTATTTT
.	TRBD1	TRBJ1-2	TRBV9	CASSVGQGNYGYTF	TGTGCCAGCAGCGTTGGACAGGGGAACTATGGCTACACCTTC
.	TRBD1	TRBJ2-7	TRBV10-2	CATEGQSSYEQYF	TGCGCCACCGAGGGACAGTCATCCTACGAGCAGTACTTC
.	TRBD2	TRBJ2-2	TRBV11-2	CASSQAGGAGELFF	TGTGCCAGCAGCCAAGCCGGGGGGGCCGGGGAGCTGTTTTTT
.	TRBD2	TRBJ2-3	TRBV6-5	CASPGLAPDTQYF	TGTGCCAGTCCGGGACTAGCCCCCGATACGCAGTATTTT
.	TRBD1	TRBJ1-2	TRBV6-2/TRBV6-3	CASSSEETGYGYTF	TGTGCCAGCAGCTCGGAAGAGACAGGGTATGGCTACACCTTC
.	.	TRBJ1-5	TRBV5-1	CASSLAEGTQPQHF	TGCGCCAGCAGCTTGGCCGAGGGAACACAGCCCCAGCATTTT
.	.	TRBJ2-2	TRBV10-3	CAISESAPQGDTGELFF	TGTGCCATCAGTGAGTCAGCGCCCCAAGGGGACACCGGGGAGCTGTTTTTT
.	TRBD1	TRBJ1-5	TRBV6-5	CASRSGTGGNQPQHF	TGTGCCAGCAGGTCCGGGACAGGGGGCAATCAGCCCCAGCATTTT
.	.	TRBJ2-7	TRBV7-9	CASSLTGMREQYF	TGTGCCAGCAGCTTAACGGGAATGCGGGAGCAGTACTTC
.	TRBD2	TRBJ2-2	TRBV13	CASSWTSFGGELFF	TGTGCCAGCAGCTGGACTAGTTTCGGCGGGGAGCTGTTTTTT
.	TRBD2	TRBJ2-3	TRBV9	CASSVRASGGTDTQYF	TGTGCCAGCAGCGTGCGGGCTAGCGGGGGCACAGATACGCAGTATTTT
once	.	TRBJ1-1	TRBV10-3	CAISESTGGAFF	TGTGCCATCAGTGAGTCTACGGGGGGAGCTTTCTTT
.	.	TRBJ1-3	TRBV30	CAWAHQGNTIYF	TGTGCCTGGGCCCATCAGGGAAACACCATATATTTT
.	TRBD1	TRBJ2-3	TRBV2	CASAAQGLSRTDTQYF	TGTGCCAGCGCTGCACAGGGGTTGAGTCGCACAGATACGCAGTATTTT
.	.	TRBJ1-1	TRBV6-5	CASSKQMNTEAFF	TGTGCCAGCAGTAAACAGATGAACACTGAAGCTTTCTTT
.	.	TRBJ1-2	TRBV6-1	CASSENVPAGLYGYTF	TGTGCCAGCAGTGAAAACGTCCCGGCAGGCCTTTATGGCTACACCTTC
.	TRBD1	TRBJ1-5	TRBV10-2	CASSDTTGAQPQHF	TGCGCCAGCAGTGATACGACAGGGGCTCAGCCCCAGCATTTT
.	.	TRBJ2-5	TRBV5-4	CASRNTGSQETQYF	TGTGCCAGCAGGAATACAGGTTCCCAAGAGACCCAGTACTTC
.	.	TRBJ2-7	TRBV7-6	CASSLTVEYEQYF	TGTGCCAGCAGCTTGACAGTGGAATACGAGCAGTACTTC
.	TRBD2	TRBJ2-1	TRBV10-3	CASQRLAGRNEQFF	TGTGCCTCACAACGGCTAGCGGGGCGTAATGAGCAGTTCTTC
.	.	TRBJ2-7	TRBV4-1	CASSQDSRTRSYEQYF	TGCGCCAGCAGCCAAGATTCGAGGACTCGCTCCTACGAGCAGTACTTC